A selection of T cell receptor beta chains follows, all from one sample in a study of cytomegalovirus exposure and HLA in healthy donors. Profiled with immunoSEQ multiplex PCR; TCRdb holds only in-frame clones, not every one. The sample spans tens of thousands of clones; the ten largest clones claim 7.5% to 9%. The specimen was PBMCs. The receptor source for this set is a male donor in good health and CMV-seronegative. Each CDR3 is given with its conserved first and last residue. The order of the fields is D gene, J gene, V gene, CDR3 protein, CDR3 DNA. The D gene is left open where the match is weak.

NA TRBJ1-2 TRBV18 CASSRSVTYGYTF TGTGCCAGCTCACGCTCAGTTACCTATGGCTACACCTTC
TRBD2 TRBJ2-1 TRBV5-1 CASSLTSGSSYNEQFF TGCGCCAGCAGCTTGACTAGCGGGAGCTCCTACAATGAGCAGTTCTTC
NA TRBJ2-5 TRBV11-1 CASSFQRAVTETQYF TGTGCCAGCAGCTTCCAGCGGGCCGTGACAGAGACCCAGTACTTC
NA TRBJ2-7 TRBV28 CASSSGQSYEQYF TGTGCCAGCAGTTCAGGACAATCCTACGAGCAGTACTTC
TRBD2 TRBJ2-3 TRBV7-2 CASSLDLVAGGTDTQYF TGTGCCAGCAGCCTAGACCTGGTAGCGGGAGGTACAGATACGCAGTATTTT
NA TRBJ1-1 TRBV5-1 CASSWGGVKLMNTEAFF TGCGCCAGCAGCTGGGGGGGGGTTAAGCTGATGAACACTGAAGCTTTCTTT
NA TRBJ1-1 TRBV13 CASSLGLGLNTEAFF TGTGCCAGCAGCTTAGGCTTGGGCCTGAACACTGAAGCTTTCTTT
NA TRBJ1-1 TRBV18 CASSLRTEIENTEAFF TGTGCCAGCTCTCTGAGGACAGAAATAGAGAACACTGAAGCTTTCTTT
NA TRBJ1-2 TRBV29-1 CSVEDRRQGQIGYTF TGCAGCGTTGAAGATCGGCGCCAGGGTCAAATCGGCTACACCTTC
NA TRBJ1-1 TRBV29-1 CSVANTEAFF TGCAGCGTTGCAAACACTGAAGCTTTCTTT
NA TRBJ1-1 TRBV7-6 CASSLGSGGAFF TGTGCCAGCAGCTTAGGTTCGGGAGGGGCTTTCTTT
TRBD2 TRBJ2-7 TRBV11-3 CASSQGLAGYEQYF TGTGCCAGCAGTCAAGGACTAGCGGGCTACGAGCAGTACTTC
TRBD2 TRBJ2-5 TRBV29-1 CSVRLAGGLGETQYF TGCAGCGTTCGGCTAGCGGGAGGCCTCGGAGAGACCCAGTACTTC
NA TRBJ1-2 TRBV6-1 CASSEGLSYGYTF TGTGCCAGCAGTGAGGGACTTAGCTATGGCTACACCTTC
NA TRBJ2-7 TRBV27 CASSLKGEQYF TGTGCCAGCAGTTTAAAGGGGGAGCAGTACTTC
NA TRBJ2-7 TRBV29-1 CSVEGSLASEQYF TGCAGCGTTGAAGGCTCCCTAGCATCCGAGCAGTACTTC
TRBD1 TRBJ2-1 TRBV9 CASSFGQGADEQFF TGTGCCAGCAGCTTCGGACAGGGGGCAGATGAGCAGTTCTTC
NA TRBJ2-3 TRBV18 CASSGGDTQYF TGTGCCAGCTCTGGGGGCGATACGCAGTATTTT
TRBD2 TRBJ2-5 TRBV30 CAWSVGSGRGETQYF TGTGCCTGGAGTGTAGGTAGCGGGAGAGGGGAGACCCAGTACTTC
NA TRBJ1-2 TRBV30 CACLPAGSNYGYTF TGTGCCTGTCTCCCCGCGGGGTCTAACTATGGCTACACCTTC
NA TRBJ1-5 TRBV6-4 CASSPGEGSNQPQHF TGTGCCAGCAGCCCAGGGGAGGGAAGCAATCAGCCCCAGCATTTT
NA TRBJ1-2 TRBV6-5 CASAGGKTNYGYTF TGTGCCAGCGCGGGGGGCAAGACCAACTATGGCTACACCTTC
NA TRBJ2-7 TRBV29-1 CSVEDETGNPYEQYF TGTAGCGTTGAAGACGAGACAGGAAATCCCTACGAGCAGTACTTC
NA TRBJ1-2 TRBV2 CASRRNYGYTF TGTGCCAGCAGGAGAAACTATGGCTACACCTTC
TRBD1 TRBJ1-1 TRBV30 CACLGQGARVGEAFF TGTGCCTGCTTGGGACAGGGGGCGAGAGTCGGTGAAGCTTTCTTT
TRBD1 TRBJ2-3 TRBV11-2 CASSSGGDTQYF TGTGCCAGCAGCTCAGGGGGAGATACGCAGTATTTT
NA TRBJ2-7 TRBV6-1 CASSEARSRQAYYEQYF TGTGCCAGCAGTGAAGCACGATCAAGACAGGCGTACTACGAGCAGTACTTC